This passage covers 20 T cell receptor beta chains from one sample sequenced in a study of blood T cell repertoires in COVID-19. Measured with immunoSEQ multiplex PCR; TCRdb has only the in-frame clones, and not every one. The table includes more than 250,000 clones, about 83% detected once. Sequencing input: peripheral blood. These TCRs come from a woman aged 45-59 years with acute or convalescent COVID-19.

CDR3 sequence reads: CASSQEYSSYNEQFF. The CDR3 nucleotides read TGCGCCAGCAGCCAAGAATATAGCTCCTACAATGAGCAGTTCTTC. The chain has TRBV4-1 and TRBJ2-1, with D hard to call. This CDR3 contains 15 residues. V was trimmed by 0 bases and J by 0 bases, leaving 6 bases between them. CDR1 and CDR2 (germline): MGHRA, YSYEKL.

V usage is TRBV4-1 and J usage is TRBJ1-5; 7 bases are shared with TRBD1. Trimming removed 1 base from V and 3 bases from J; junction bases left unmatched: 6. From germline, CDR1 is MGHRA and CDR2 YSYEKL. There are 16 residues in the CDR3. The CDR3 DNA reads TGCGCCAGCAGCCAAGCAGGGGGGTTGAACAATCAGCCCCAGCATTTT. Translated: CASSQAGGLNNQPQHF.

On this clone: Distinct nucleotide sequences in the sample also encode this CDR3. The chain joins TRBV24-1 to TRBJ1-5, with 7 positions matching TRBD1. CDR1 and CDR2 from the germline V gene are KGHDR and SFDVKD. J gave up 0 bases and V 4 bases, and 5 bases lay outside the gene matches. The CDR3 runs 16 residues. The CDR3: CATSDPGTDSNQPQHF. CDR3 nucleotides: TGTGCCACCAGTGACCCAGGGACAGATAGCAATCAGCCCCAGCATTTT.

The CDR3 DNA reads as TGCGCCAGCACATGGTTAGCAGATCTCTCTAGCACAGATACGCAGTATTTT. Encoded protein: CASTWLADLSSTDTQYF. The V call is TRBV5-1, the J call TRBJ2-3; no clear D. Trimming shortened V by 6 bases and J by 0 bases, and 20 bases separated the two germline ends. This CDR3 is built from 17 residues. Germline assignment: CDR1 SGHRS and CDR2 YFSETQ.

This clone was seen a single time. The V and J genes are TRBV9 and TRBJ2-7, with D unresolved. V lost 0 bases and J 3 bases, leaving 10 bases between the germline ends. The germline CDR1 and CDR2 sequences are SGDLS and YYNGEE. The CDR3 runs 14 residues. The CDR3 reads CASSVAARNYEQYF. In nucleotides, the CDR3 is TGTGCCAGCAGCGTAGCGGCGCGGAACTACGAGCAGTACTTC.

The chain is built from TRBV19 and TRBJ2-2; TRBD1 matches at 9 bases. The V gene end was trimmed by 4 bases and the J gene end by 2 bases; junction bases not matched to a gene: 8. Germline assignment: CDR1 LNHDA and CDR2 SQIVND (reference sequence). The CDR3 contains 17 residues. CDR3 DNA sequence: TGTGCCAGTAGTAGCTGGGGACAGGGAGAAAACACCGGGGAGCTGTTTTTT. This sequence encodes CASSSWGQGENTGELFF.

The CDR3 nucleotides are TGTGCCAGCACCACAGGGGGCGCCAACTATGGCTACACCTTC. It specifies CASTTGGANYGYTF. This chain uses TRBV28 with TRBJ1-2; 9 positions match TRBD1. V was clipped by 7 bases and J by 2 bases; unmatched bases: 5. The CDR3 contains 14 residues. CDR1 MDHEN and CDR2 SYDVKM come from the germline V gene.

The CDR3 reads CASRSGTVNYGYTF. CDR3 coding DNA: TGCGCCAGCAGGTCCGGGACAGTTAACTATGGCTACACCTTC. The V call is TRBV5-1, the J call TRBJ1-2; 7 bases map to TRBD1. The CDR3 totals 14 residues. Per germline, CDR1 SGHRS and CDR2 YFSETQ. The ends lost 5 bases at V and 1 base at J; junction bases unmatched: 5.

The chain combines TRBV6-5 with TRBJ2-5; 10 nucleotides match TRBD1. Germline V gives CDR1 MNHEY, CDR2 SVGAGI. CDR3 length: 14 residues. The V gene end was trimmed by 2 bases and the J gene end by 4 bases; junction bases not matched to a gene: 1. The CDR3: CASSYRTGGETQYF. CDR3 DNA: TGTGCCAGCAGTTACAGGACAGGGGGAGAGACCCAGTACTTC.

The chain combines TRBV27 with TRBJ2-3, with 8 bases that match TRBD1. The CDR3 runs to 14 residues. Trimming at V came to 9 bases and at J to 3 bases, leaving 8 bases not matched to a gene. Per the germline V gene, CDR1 is MNHEY and CDR2 is SMNVEV (reference sequence). The CDR3 sequence: CASRTRTGTDTQYF. The CDR3 region has the DNA TGTGCCAGTAGAACCCGGACAGGGACAGATACGCAGTATTTT.

CDR3 DNA sequence: TGTGCCAGCAGTAGGACGGGAAACACTGAAGCTTTCTTT. This translates into CASSRTGNTEAFF. The genes are TRBV2 and TRBJ1-1; D remains unclear. The CDR3 loop spans 13 amino acids. Germline assignment: CDR1 SNHLY and CDR2 FYNNEI. V lost 5 bases, J lost 2 bases, and 9 bases lay in between.

The gene calls are TRBV13 and TRBJ2-2; 11 nucleotides match TRBD1. J gave up 5 bases and V 5 bases, and 7 bases lay outside the gene matches. This CDR3 has 16 amino acids. CDR1 and CDR2 (germline): PRHDT, FYEKMQ (reference sequence). The CDR3 region is CASSPRGTGGTGELFF. DNA for the CDR3: TGTGCCAGCAGCCCCCGCGGGACAGGGGGTACCGGGGAGCTGTTTTTT.

This clone was observed once. Sequence at one end of the junction differs from germline and may be a read error. DNA of the CDR3: TGTGCCAGCAGCCTAGCGGGAGCAGGCGACGAGCAGTACTTC. Protein product: CASSLAGAGDEQYF. The V and J genes are TRBV7-2 and TRBJ2-7; TRBD2 aligns across 10 bases. The germline gives CDR1 SGHTA, CDR2 FQGNSA. The CDR3 is 14 amino acids.

This clone was counted only a few times. The V call is TRBV6-1, the J call TRBJ2-7; 8 bases fit TRBD2. The CDR3 runs to 16 residues. V lost 2 bases to trimming and J lost 3 bases; unmatched junction nucleotides: 9. Germline CDR1 MNHNS, CDR2 SASEGT. CDR3 sequence: CASSEYSTSGYYEQYF. The CDR3 nucleotides read TGTGCCAGCAGTGAATATTCAACTAGCGGATACTACGAGCAGTACTTC.

This clone was detected once. The chain employs TRBV18 and TRBJ1-5; D unclear. V gave up 2 bases and J gave up 4 bases, with 9 bases separating them. Germline V gene data show CDR1 as KGHSH and CDR2 as LQKENI. This CDR3 contains 14 residues. CDR3: CASSPIQTNQPQHF. In nucleotides, the CDR3 is TGTGCCAGCTCACCAATACAGACGAATCAGCCCCAGCATTTT.

This sequence joins TRBV30 and TRBJ2-1, with TRBD2 matching 9 bases. This CDR3 region has 15 residues. V dropped 2 bases and J dropped 6; count of bases not matched to a gene: 8. Germline lookup yields CDR1 GTSNPN and CDR2 SVGIG (reference sequence). In DNA, the CDR3 is TGTGCCTGGAGTAACGGCGGGAGGGTAACCAATGAGCAGTTCTTC. This translates into CAWSNGGRVTNEQFF.

J is TRBJ2-3 and V is TRBV6-5, with TRBD2 matching 8 bases. The CDR3 covers 14 residues. Germline-derived CDR1 and CDR2 are MNHEY and SVGAGI. V dropped 2 bases and J dropped 5; count of bases not matched to a gene: 3. In DNA form, the CDR3 reads TGTGCCAGCAGTTACGAGCGGGAGCTAGATACGCAGTATTTT. Protein product: CASSYERELDTQYF.

The V and J genes are TRBV7-9 and TRBJ2-7; D may be TRBD2 (6 bases). Germline CDR1 reads SEHNR; CDR2 reads FQNEAQ (reference sequence). V lost 5 bases and J 0 bases, leaving 8 bases between the germline ends. The CDR3 has 13 amino acids. The CDR3: CASSAGTSYEQYF. CDR3 sequence (DNA): TGTGCCAGCAGCGCGGGAACCTCCTACGAGCAGTACTTC. Based on the CDR3 plus reference TRBV7-9 and TRBJ2-7, the full variable domain is DTGVSQNPRHKITKRGQNVTFRCDPISEHNRLYWYRQTLGQGPEFLTYFQNEAQLEKSRLLSDRFSAERPKGSFSTLEIQRTEQGDSAMYLCASSAGTSYEQYFGPGTRLTVT.

This chain joins TRBV28 and TRBJ2-7, with D maybe TRBD2 (7 bases). The CDR3 sequence is 12 residues long. CDR1 is MDHEN and CDR2 is SYDVKM in the germline V gene. V lost 8 bases, J lost 6 bases, and 14 bases lay in between. CDR3 sequence reads: CASARGGLEQYF. In DNA, the CDR3 is TGTGCCAGCGCTAGGGGGGGGCTCGAGCAGTACTTC. The full variable domain, with the rest looked up from reference TRBV28 and TRBJ2-7, is DVKVTQSSRYLVKRTGEKVFLECVQDMDHENMFWYRQDPGLGLRLIYFSYDVKMKEKGDIPEGYSVSREKKERFSLILESASTNQTSMYLCASARGGLEQYFGPGTRLTVT.

The rearrangement links TRBV20-1 to TRBJ2-1, with D tentatively TRBD2 (6 bases). Trimming cost V 3 bases and J 3 bases, with 12 bases left between them. The CDR3 runs to 14 residues. Germline V gene sequence: CDR1 DFQATT, CDR2 SNEGSKA (reference sequence). The CDR3 here is CSASGDSGYNEQFF. CDR3 nucleotides: TGCAGTGCTAGTGGCGATAGCGGCTACAATGAGCAGTTCTTC.